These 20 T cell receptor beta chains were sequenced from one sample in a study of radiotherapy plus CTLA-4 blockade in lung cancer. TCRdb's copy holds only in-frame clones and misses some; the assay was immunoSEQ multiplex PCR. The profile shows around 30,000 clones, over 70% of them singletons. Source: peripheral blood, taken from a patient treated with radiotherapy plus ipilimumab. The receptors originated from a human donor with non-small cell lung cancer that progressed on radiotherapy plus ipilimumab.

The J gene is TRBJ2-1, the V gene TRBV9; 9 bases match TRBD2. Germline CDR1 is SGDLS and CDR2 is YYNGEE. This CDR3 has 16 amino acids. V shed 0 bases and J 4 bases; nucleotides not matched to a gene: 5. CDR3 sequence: CASSVASGNLYNEQFF. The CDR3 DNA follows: TGTGCCAGCAGCGTAGCTAGCGGGAATCTGTACAATGAGCAGTTCTTC.

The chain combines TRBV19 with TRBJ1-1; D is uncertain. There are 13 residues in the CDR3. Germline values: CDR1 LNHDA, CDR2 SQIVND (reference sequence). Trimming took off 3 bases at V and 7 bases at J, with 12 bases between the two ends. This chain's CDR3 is CASSIQSGIEAFF. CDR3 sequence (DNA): TGTGCCAGTAGTATTCAATCGGGGATTGAAGCTTTCTTT. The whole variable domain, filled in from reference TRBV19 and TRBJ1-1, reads DGGITQSPKYLFRKEGQNVTLSCEQNLNHDAMYWYRQDPGQGLRLIYYSQIVNDFQKGDIAEGYSVSREKKESFPLTVTSAQKNPTAFYLCASSIQSGIEAFFGQGTRLTVV.

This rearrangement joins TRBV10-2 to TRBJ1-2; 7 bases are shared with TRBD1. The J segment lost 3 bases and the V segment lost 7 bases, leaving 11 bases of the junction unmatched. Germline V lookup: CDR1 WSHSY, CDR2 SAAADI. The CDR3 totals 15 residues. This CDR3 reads CASTWEGAGDYGYTF. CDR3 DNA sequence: TGCGCCAGCACGTGGGAGGGGGCAGGGGACTATGGCTACACCTTC.

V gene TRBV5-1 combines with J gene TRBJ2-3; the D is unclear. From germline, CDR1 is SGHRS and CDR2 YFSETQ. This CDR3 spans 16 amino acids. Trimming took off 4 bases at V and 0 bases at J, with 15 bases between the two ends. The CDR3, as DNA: TGCGCCAGCAGCCCCCTTAAGAGACCTAGCACAGATACGCAGTATTTT. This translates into CASSPLKRPSTDTQYF. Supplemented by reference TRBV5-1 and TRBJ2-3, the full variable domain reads KAGVTQTPRYLIKTRGQQVTLSCSPISGHRSVSWYQQTPGQGLQFLFEYFSETQRNKGNFPGRFSGRQFSNSRSEMNVSTLELGDSALYLCASSPLKRPSTDTQYFGPGTRLTVL.

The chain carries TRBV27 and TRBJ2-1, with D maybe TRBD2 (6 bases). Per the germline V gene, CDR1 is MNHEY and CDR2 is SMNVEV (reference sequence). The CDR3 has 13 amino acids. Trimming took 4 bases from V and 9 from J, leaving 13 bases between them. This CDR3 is CASSYPDSGEQFF. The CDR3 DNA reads TGTGCCAGCAGTTACCCCGATAGCGGTGAGCAGTTCTTC.

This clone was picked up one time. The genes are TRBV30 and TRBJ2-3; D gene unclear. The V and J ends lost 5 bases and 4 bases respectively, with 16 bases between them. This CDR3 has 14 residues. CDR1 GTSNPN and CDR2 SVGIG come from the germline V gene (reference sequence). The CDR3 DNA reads TGTGCCTGGGACCGACCCCCTGGGGCAGATACGCAGTATTTT. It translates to CAWDRPPGADTQYF.

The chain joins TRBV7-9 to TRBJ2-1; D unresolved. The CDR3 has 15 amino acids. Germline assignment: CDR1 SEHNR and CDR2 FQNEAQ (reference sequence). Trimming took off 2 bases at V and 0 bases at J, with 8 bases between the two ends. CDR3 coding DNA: TGTGCCAGCAGCTTACGGCGAGGCTCCTACAATGAGCAGTTCTTC. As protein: CASSLRRGSYNEQFF.

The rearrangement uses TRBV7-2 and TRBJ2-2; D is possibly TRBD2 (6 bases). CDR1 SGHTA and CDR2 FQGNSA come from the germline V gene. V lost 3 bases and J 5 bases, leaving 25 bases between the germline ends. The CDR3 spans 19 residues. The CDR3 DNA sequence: TGTGCCAGCAGCTTTTTTGGGGCGGGACTCCGAGCCGGTACCGGGGAGCTGTTTTTT. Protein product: CASSFFGAGLRAGTGELFF.

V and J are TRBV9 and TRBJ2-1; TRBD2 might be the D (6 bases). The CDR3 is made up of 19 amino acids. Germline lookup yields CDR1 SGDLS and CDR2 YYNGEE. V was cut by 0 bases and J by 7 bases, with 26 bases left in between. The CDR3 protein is CASSVGGGKRLANSNEQFF. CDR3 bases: TGTGCCAGCAGCGTAGGAGGAGGGAAGCGGCTAGCGAATTCAAATGAGCAGTTCTTC.

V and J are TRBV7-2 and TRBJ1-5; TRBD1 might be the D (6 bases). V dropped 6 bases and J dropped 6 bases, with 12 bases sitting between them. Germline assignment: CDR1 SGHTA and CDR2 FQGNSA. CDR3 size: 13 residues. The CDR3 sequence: CASRENRAQPQHF. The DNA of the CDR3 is TGTGCCAGCAGGGAGAACAGGGCTCAGCCCCAGCATTTT.

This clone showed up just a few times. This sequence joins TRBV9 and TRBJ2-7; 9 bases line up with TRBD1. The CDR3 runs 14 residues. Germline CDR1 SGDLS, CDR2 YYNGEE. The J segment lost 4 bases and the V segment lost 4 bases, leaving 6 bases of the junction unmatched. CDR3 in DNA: TGTGCCAGCAGCTTTGGGACAGGGCCATACGAGCAGTACTTC. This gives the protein CASSFGTGPYEQYF.

The CDR3 sequence is CASSLSGDRDYTF. CDR3 DNA: TGTGCCAGCAGTTTATCGGGGGACAGGGACTACACCTTC. V is TRBV27 and J is TRBJ1-2, with 9 positions matching TRBD1. Looked up from germline, CDR1 is MNHEY and CDR2 is SMNVEV (reference sequence). There are 13 residues in the CDR3. Germline trimming cut 0 bases from V and 10 bases from J; bases unmatched to any gene: 3.

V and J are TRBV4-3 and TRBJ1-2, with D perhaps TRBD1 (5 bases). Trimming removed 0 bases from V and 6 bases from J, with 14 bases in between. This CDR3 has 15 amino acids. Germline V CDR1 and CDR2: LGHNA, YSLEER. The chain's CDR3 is CASSQDPGQGNGYTF. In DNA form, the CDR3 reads TGCGCCAGCAGCCAAGATCCAGGGCAGGGCAATGGCTACACCTTC.

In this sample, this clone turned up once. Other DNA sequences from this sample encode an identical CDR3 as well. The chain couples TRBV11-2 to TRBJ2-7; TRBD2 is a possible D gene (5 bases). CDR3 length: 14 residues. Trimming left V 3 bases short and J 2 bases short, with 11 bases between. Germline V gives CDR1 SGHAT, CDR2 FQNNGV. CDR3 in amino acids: CASSLGPGTYEQYF. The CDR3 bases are TGTGCCAGCAGCTTGGGTCCGGGGACCTACGAGCAGTACTTC.

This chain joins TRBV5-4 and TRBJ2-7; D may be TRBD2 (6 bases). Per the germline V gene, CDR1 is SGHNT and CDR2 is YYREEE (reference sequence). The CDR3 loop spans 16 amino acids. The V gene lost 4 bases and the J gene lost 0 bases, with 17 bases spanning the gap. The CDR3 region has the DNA TGTGCCAGCAGCCCATCCTTGGCGGGATACTCCTACGAGCAGTACTTC. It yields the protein CASSPSLAGYSYEQYF.

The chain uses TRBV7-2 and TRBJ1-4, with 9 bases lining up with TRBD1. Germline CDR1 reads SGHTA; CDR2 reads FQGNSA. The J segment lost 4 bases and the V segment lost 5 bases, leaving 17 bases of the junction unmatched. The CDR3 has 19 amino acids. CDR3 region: CASSRHLTGGDFGNEKLFF. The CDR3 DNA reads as TGTGCCAGCAGCCGACACTTGACAGGGGGGGATTTCGGTAATGAAAAACTGTTTTTT.

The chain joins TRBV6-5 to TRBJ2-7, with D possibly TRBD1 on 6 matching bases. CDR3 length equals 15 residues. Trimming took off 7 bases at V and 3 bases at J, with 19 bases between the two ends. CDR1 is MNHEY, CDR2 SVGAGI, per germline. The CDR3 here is CASTHLSTGNYEQYF. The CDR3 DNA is TGTGCCAGCACCCACCTTTCGACAGGCAACTACGAGCAGTACTTC.

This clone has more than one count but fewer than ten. CDR3 in amino acids: CASGQANGQYF. The DNA of the CDR3 is TGTGCCAGCGGTCAGGCGAATGGGCAGTACTTC. The genes are TRBV7-9 and TRBJ2-7; no definite D call. Germline V gene sequence: CDR1 SEHNR, CDR2 FQNEAQ (reference sequence). V lost 8 bases and J 9 bases, leaving 14 bases between the germline ends. This CDR3 has 11 amino acids.

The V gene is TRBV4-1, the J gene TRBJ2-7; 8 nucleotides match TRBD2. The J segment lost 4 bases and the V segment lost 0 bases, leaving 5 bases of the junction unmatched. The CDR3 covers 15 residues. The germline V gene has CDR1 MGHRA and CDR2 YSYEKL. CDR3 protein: CASSQELAGVYEQYF. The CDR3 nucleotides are TGCGCCAGCAGCCAAGAGCTAGCGGGTGTGTACGAGCAGTACTTC.

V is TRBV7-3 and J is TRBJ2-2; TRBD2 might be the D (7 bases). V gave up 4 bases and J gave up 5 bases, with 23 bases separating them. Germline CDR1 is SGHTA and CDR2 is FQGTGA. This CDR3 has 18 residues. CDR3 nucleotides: TGTGCCAGCAGCTCCAACGCGGCGGGGGCAGGGCGGACCGGGGAGCTGTTTTTT. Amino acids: CASSSNAAGAGRTGELFF.